One and the same sample provided the 28 T cell receptor beta chains below, sequenced in a study of T cell repertoires and HLA-DP antigens. Which antigens these TCRs recognize remains unknown. TCRdb's copy holds only in-frame clones and misses some; the assay was immunoSEQ multiplex PCR. The repertoire has about 73,000 clones, about 82% of them found once; the top ten carry 1.6%. Material for sequencing was CD4+ T cells from PBMCs. These TCRs come from a man in his fifties or sixties in good health and CMV-seronegative.

J is TRBJ1-3 and V is TRBV7-8; 7 bases fit TRBD1. With 5 bases clipped from V and 3 bases from J, the junction kept 4 bases outside the gene matches. Germline V lookup: CDR1 SGHVS, CDR2 FQNEAQ. The length of the CDR3 is 14 residues. For the CDR3, the DNA is TGTGCCAGCAGCCCCAGGGGGGATGGAAACACCATATATTTT. As protein: CASSPRGDGNTIYF.

The chain links TRBV5-1 to TRBJ2-7; tentatively, D is TRBD2 (5 bases). In germline, CDR1 is SGHRS, CDR2 YFSETQ. The CDR3 runs 14 residues. Trimming pared 0 bases from V and 0 bases from J, leaving 7 bases between. CDR3 sequence: CASSLAGDSYEQYF. In nucleotides, the CDR3 is TGCGCCAGCAGCTTGGCCGGGGACTCCTACGAGCAGTACTTC.

This rearrangement joins TRBV5-4 to TRBJ2-3; possibly TRBD2 for D (5 bases). There are 13 residues in the CDR3. Germline CDR1 SGHNT, CDR2 YYREEE (reference sequence). Trimming removed 5 bases from V and 6 bases from J, with 13 bases in between. The CDR3 sequence is CASSFGRGDTQYF. The CDR3 DNA follows: TGTGCCAGCAGTTTTGGGAGAGGGGATACGCAGTATTTT.

The chain couples TRBV14 to TRBJ1-2; unclear D gene. Trimming stripped 4 bases from V and 5 bases from J, with 11 bases between. The CDR3 has 13 amino acids. Germline V lookup: CDR1 SGHDN, CDR2 FVKESK. For the CDR3, the DNA is TGTGCCAGCAGCCCCCACGCAGGATATGGCTACACCTTC. Its protein product is CASSPHAGYGYTF.

The rearrangement joins TRBV7-9 to TRBJ1-1, with 11 bases identical to TRBD1. Trimming took 5 bases from V and 4 from J; bases not matched to a gene: 3. This CDR3 is 14 amino acids long. Germline V CDR1 and CDR2: SEHNR, FQNEAQ (reference sequence). The DNA of the CDR3 is TGTGCCAGCAGCCCCGGACAGGGGGCCACTGAAGCTTTCTTT. Protein product: CASSPGQGATEAFF.

The chain combines TRBV2 with TRBJ1-6, with a tentative D call TRBD1 (6 bases). This CDR3 has 17 amino acids. Per the germline V gene, CDR1 is SNHLY and CDR2 is FYNNEI. V was trimmed by 5 bases and J by 6 bases, leaving 20 bases between them. The CDR3 protein is CASSPPRNRVLNSPLHF. The DNA of the CDR3 is TGTGCCAGCAGTCCCCCCCGAAACAGGGTTCTTAATTCACCCCTCCACTTT. Drawing the rest from reference TRBV2 and TRBJ1-6, the complete variable domain is EPEVTQTPSHQVTQMGQEVILRCVPISNHLYFYWYRQILGQKVEFLVSFYNNEISEKSEIFDDQFSVERPDGSNFTLKIRSTKLEDSAMYFCASSPPRNRVLNSPLHFGNGTRLTVT.

V and J are TRBV6-6 and TRBJ2-7, with D possibly being TRBD1 (5 bases). V was clipped by 0 bases and J by 6 bases, with 12 bases between them. Looked up from germline, CDR1 is MNHNY and CDR2 is SVGAGI (reference sequence). The CDR3 sequence is 14 residues long. The CDR3 DNA sequence: TGTGCCAGCAGTTACTCGTCAGGTCAGGGCGAGCAGTACGTC. As protein: CASSYSSGQGEQYV.

The V and J genes are TRBV4-3 and TRBJ2-1; D is perhaps TRBD1 or TRBD2 (5 bases each). This CDR3 has 15 residues. V dropped 4 bases and J dropped 5 bases, with 15 bases sitting between them. CDR1 and CDR2 from the germline V gene are LGHNA and YSLEER. The chain's CDR3 is CASSPSWVGDNEQFF. In DNA form, the CDR3 reads TGCGCCAGCAGCCCTAGCTGGGTGGGGGACAATGAGCAGTTCTTC.

V usage is TRBV6-5 and J usage is TRBJ1-6; tentative D call: TRBD1 (5 bases). The ends were cut back, 2 bases at V and 7 bases at J, with 12 bases in the middle. Germline CDR1 and CDR2: MNHEY and SVGAGI. CDR3 length: 15 residues. This CDR3 reads CASSYDRKWNSPLHF. CDR3 sequence (DNA): TGTGCCAGCAGTTACGACAGAAAGTGGAATTCACCCCTCCACTTT.

In this sample, this clone turned up once. The chain has TRBV5-1 and TRBJ1-2, with TRBD1 matching 8 bases. The CDR3 consists of 16 residues. V lost 2 bases and J lost 6; bases outside the gene matches: 12. The V gene's germline CDR1 is SGHRS and CDR2 YFSETQ. The CDR3 DNA sequence: TGCGCCAGCAGCTTCTCAACCGGACAGGGTTCGCATGGCTACACCTTC. Its protein product is CASSFSTGQGSHGYTF.

The V and J genes are TRBV7-2 and TRBJ1-4; D gene uncertain. Per germline, CDR1 SGHTA and CDR2 FQGNSA. CDR3 size: 15 residues. V was clipped by 6 bases and J by 0 bases, with 11 bases between them. The CDR3 DNA is TGTGCCAGCAGTTACCTAGGAGCAACTAATGAAAAACTGTTTTTT. This encodes CASSYLGATNEKLFF.

This rearrangement joins TRBV4-2 to TRBJ2-3; TRBD2 is a possible D gene (6 bases). Germline assignment: CDR1 LGHNA and CDR2 YNFKEQ. With 4 bases removed from V and 2 bases from J, the gap between germline ends came to 19 bases. The CDR3 runs to 17 residues. The CDR3 coding sequence is TGTGCCAGCAGCCTATTCCCTGAGGGAGGATACACAGATACGCAGTATTTT. It specifies CASSLFPEGGYTDTQYF.

The chain combines TRBV15 with TRBJ1-2, with 7 bases matching TRBD1. The CDR3 extends over 13 amino acids. With 1 base clipped from V and 9 bases from J, the junction kept 5 bases outside the gene matches. From germline, CDR1 is LNHNV and CDR2 YYDKDF (reference sequence). The CDR3 DNA reads TGTGCCACCAGCAGAGGAGACAGGGAGAGCTACACCTTC. This sequence encodes CATSRGDRESYTF. The variable domain in full, with the rest retrieved from reference TRBV15 and TRBJ1-2, is DAMVIQNPRYQVTQFGKPVTLSCSQTLNHNVMYWYQQKSSQAPKLLFHYYDKDFNNEADTPDNFQSRRPNTSFCFLDIRSPGLGDTAMYLCATSRGDRESYTFGSGTRLTVV.

This rearrangement joins TRBV7-2 to TRBJ2-2, with D uncertain. V was pared by 2 bases and J by 1 base, with 8 bases between. This CDR3 region has 15 residues. The germline gives CDR1 SGHTA, CDR2 FQGNSA. CDR3 DNA: TGTGCCAGCAGCTTATTCAGAGTGAACACCGGGGAGCTGTTTTTT. Protein: CASSLFRVNTGELFF.

The genes are TRBV7-2 and TRBJ1-6; 7 bases line up with TRBD1. The CDR3 has 16 amino acids. Trimming removed 1 base from V and 7 bases from J; junction bases left unmatched: 7. Looked up from germline, CDR1 is SGHTA and CDR2 is FQGNSA. The DNA for the CDR3 is TGTGCCAGCAGCTTAGTTGGGGACAGCGGCAATTCACCCCTCCACTTT. Protein sequence: CASSLVGDSGNSPLHF.

The rearrangement joins TRBV4-3 to TRBJ1-1, with D possibly being TRBD1 (5 bases). Trimming removed 3 bases at V and 2 bases at J, with 10 bases between. The CDR3 loop spans 14 amino acids. Germline loops: CDR1 LGHNA, CDR2 YSLEER. The DNA for the CDR3 is TGCGCCAGCAGCCACGGCAGGGTAAACACTGAAGCTTTCTTT. The encoded protein is CASSHGRVNTEAFF.

This clone came up a few times. The chain recombines TRBV4-1 with TRBJ2-5; TRBD2 matches at 12 bases. J lost 4 bases, V lost 1 base, and 4 bases had no gene match. Per the germline V gene, CDR1 is MGHRA and CDR2 is YSYEKL. The CDR3 loop spans 16 amino acids. CDR3 coding DNA: TGCGCCAGCAGCCAAGTCCCTAGCGGGGGGGGAGAGACCCAGTACTTC. Translating gives CASSQVPSGGGETQYF.

The J gene is TRBJ1-5, the V gene TRBV2; D possibly corresponds to TRBD1 (5 bases). V was clipped by 5 bases and J by 4 bases, with 9 bases between them. CDR1 is SNHLY and CDR2 is FYNNEI in the germline V gene. There are 13 residues in the CDR3. This chain's CDR3 is CASSRGENQPQHF. The CDR3 DNA follows: TGTGCCAGCAGTCGGGGGGAAAATCAGCCCCAGCATTTT.

J is TRBJ1-1 and V is TRBV6-5; 7 bases agree with TRBD1. Trimming removed 2 bases from V and 5 bases from J; junction bases left unmatched: 5. Germline V gene lookup returns CDR1 MNHEY and CDR2 SVGAGI. CDR3 size: 14 residues. The DNA of the CDR3 is TGTGCCAGCAGTTACGACAGGGACGTGACTGAAGCTTTCTTT. Translating it yields CASSYDRDVTEAFF.

This clone was detected many times. The V and J genes are TRBV7-9 and TRBJ1-4; D unclear. V lost 3 bases and J lost 5, with 10 bases in between. Germline loops: CDR1 SEHNR, CDR2 FQNEAQ (reference sequence). CDR3 size: 14 residues. CDR3 sequence: CASSFRGTNEKLFF. CDR3 DNA: TGTGCCAGCAGCTTTAGAGGTACCAATGAAAAACTGTTTTTT. The whole variable domain, remainder taken from reference TRBV7-9 and TRBJ1-4, is DTGVSQNPRHKITKRGQNVTFRCDPISEHNRLYWYRQTLGQGPEFLTYFQNEAQLEKSRLLSDRFSAERPKGSFSTLEIQRTEQGDSAMYLCASSFRGTNEKLFFGSGTQLSVL.

This clone is classed as medium-sized. The J gene is TRBJ2-2, the V gene TRBV18; 9 bases match TRBD2. The germline CDR1 and CDR2 sequences are KGHSH and LQKENI. J gave up 5 bases and V 3 bases, and 7 bases lay outside the gene matches. The length of the CDR3 is 16 residues. CDR3 in DNA: TGTGCCAGCTCACCTTTTATAGCGGGAGATACCGGGGAGCTGTTTTTT. Encoded protein: CASSPFIAGDTGELFF.

The rearrangement uses TRBV7-8 and TRBJ1-3; D is undetermined. V dropped 1 base and J dropped 0 bases, with 7 bases sitting between them. CDR1 is SGHVS and CDR2 is FQNEAQ in the germline V gene. The CDR3 runs 15 residues. The DNA for the CDR3 is TGTGCCAGCAGCTTAGGGCACCACTCTGGAAACACCATATATTTT. The encoded protein is CASSLGHHSGNTIYF.

The V gene is TRBV25-1, the J gene TRBJ1-2, with D unresolved. V lost 4 bases, J lost 6 bases, and 9 bases lay in between. The CDR3 sequence is 12 residues long. Germline loops: CDR1 MGHDK, CDR2 SYGVNS. CDR3 loop: CASSVQEDGYTF. CDR3 sequence (DNA): TGTGCCAGCAGTGTGCAGGAAGATGGCTACACCTTC.

This clone has a single count. The genes are TRBV7-2 and TRBJ1-2; TRBD1 might be the D (5 bases). Germline assignment: CDR1 SGHTA and CDR2 FQGNSA. With 6 bases removed from V and 5 bases from J, the gap between germline ends came to 13 bases. This CDR3 contains 13 residues. CDR3 in DNA: TGTGCCAGCAGAACCGGGACCGAGTATGGCTACACCTTC. This encodes CASRTGTEYGYTF.

This chain connects TRBV6-6 to TRBJ1-5, with D unresolved. This CDR3 has 14 amino acids. Trimming pared 2 bases from V and 8 bases from J, leaving 13 bases between. Per germline, CDR1 MNHNY and CDR2 SVGAGI (reference sequence). The chain's CDR3 is CASSYRVREEPQHF. CDR3 nucleotides: TGTGCCAGCAGTTACAGGGTCCGCGAAGAGCCCCAGCATTTT.

The CDR3, as DNA: TGTGCCAGCAGCTTGGCGGGGCCAGAAAAACTGTTTTTT. It is translated as CASSLAGPEKLFF. The chain combines TRBV5-6 with TRBJ1-4; TRBD1 might be the D (5 bases). CDR1 is SGHDT, CDR2 YYEEEE, per germline. The CDR3 is 13 residues long. The ends were cut back, 0 bases at V and 8 bases at J, with 8 bases in the middle.

The chain couples TRBV9 to TRBJ2-7; 8 nucleotides line up with TRBD1. CDR1 is SGDLS, CDR2 YYNGEE, per germline. Trimming removed 0 bases from V and 6 bases from J; junction bases left unmatched: 5. The CDR3 loop spans 14 amino acids. CDR3 nucleotide sequence: TGTGCCAGCAGCGTAGGGACAGGGCTTAGCGAGCAGTACTTC. Its translation: CASSVGTGLSEQYF.

V gene TRBV12-5 combines with J gene TRBJ2-1; 10 bases match TRBD2. Per the germline V gene, CDR1 is LGHNT and CDR2 is FRNRAP. After removal of 3 bases from V and 0 bases from J, the junction contained 14 bases not matched to a gene. The CDR3 is made up of 20 amino acids. CDR3 amino acids: CASGFPPTSGRPSSYNEQFF. DNA for the CDR3: TGTGCTAGTGGTTTCCCCCCGACTAGCGGGCGGCCCAGCTCCTACAATGAGCAGTTCTTC.